Shown below are 12 T cell receptor beta chains from a single sample sequenced in a study of T-cell memory formation after mild COVID-19. TCRdb fed the 5' RACE reads into MiXCR, producing one record per CDR3 protein. The top ten clones hold 20% to 25% of a sample with roughly 450,000 distinct CDR3 sequences, approximately 18% of them seen once. Material for sequencing was PBMCs or a T cell subset sorted from them (not recorded which). These receptors originate from a young man who had mild COVID-19 (a few samples of this study predate the infection). Cell type and time point are not known.

This clonotype was counted only a few times. CDR3 nucleotides: TGTGCCAGCAGCTTAATCTCACCAGAAGCTTTCTTT. Protein sequence: CASSLISPEAFF. The J gene is TRBJ1-1, the V gene TRBV7-9; D gene ambiguous. Germline V lookup: CDR1 SEHNR, CDR2 FQNEAQ (reference sequence). The CDR3 contains 12 residues. Trimming cost V 2 bases and J 8 bases, with 9 bases left between them.

The V and J genes are TRBV5-4 and TRBJ2-7; 10 bases are a match to TRBD1. Germline CDR1 reads SGHNT; CDR2 reads YYREEE (reference sequence). This CDR3 region has 15 residues. V lost 5 bases, J lost 2 bases, and 7 bases stayed unmatched. CDR3 residues: CASSRGGTGAYEQYF. CDR3 in DNA: TGTGCCAGCAGTAGAGGTGGGACAGGGGCCTACGAGCAGTACTTC.

There are a few counts of this clonotype. The CDR3 region is CASSQDRGTGQPQHF. The CDR3 DNA reads TGCGCCAGCAGCCAAGATAGGGGCACGGGTCAGCCCCAGCATTTT. The J gene is TRBJ1-5, the V gene TRBV4-1, with a tentative D call TRBD1 (5 bases). The V gene's germline CDR1 is MGHRA and CDR2 YSYEKL. CDR3 length equals 15 residues. Trimming cost V 0 bases and J 6 bases, with 12 bases left between them.

The chain joins TRBV6-5 to TRBJ1-1; weak D call: TRBD1 (5 bases). CDR1 is MNHEY and CDR2 is SVGAGI in the germline V gene. The CDR3 has 14 residues. Trimming left V 0 bases short and J 7 bases short, with 12 bases between. The CDR3 region has the DNA TGTGCCAGCAGTTACTCCGACTTGCAGGGTGAAGCTTTCTTT. This translates into CASSYSDLQGEAFF.

The chain has TRBV4-3 and TRBJ1-2, with D possibly TRBD1 on 6 matching bases. Germline V gene data show CDR1 as LGHNA and CDR2 as YSLEER. The CDR3 length is 17 residues. V was pared by 3 bases and J by 2 bases, with 19 bases between. CDR3 in amino acids: CASSQGGHRVANYGYTF. The CDR3 DNA reads TGCGCCAGCAGCCAGGGGGGACACAGGGTGGCAAACTATGGCTACACCTTC.

This clonotype was picked up many times. This sequence joins TRBV7-2 and TRBJ2-7; 8 bases agree with TRBD1. This CDR3 has 14 amino acids. The trim removed 5 bases at V and 2 bases at J, leaving 5 bases unmatched. Germline-derived CDR1 and CDR2 are SGHTA and FQGNSA. The CDR3 DNA sequence: TGTGCCAGCAGCCCACAGGGGGGACCCTACGAGCAGTACGTC. It codes for CASSPQGGPYEQYV.

This chain connects TRBV6-2 or TRBV6-3 to TRBJ1-2; no definite D call. The germline V gene encodes CDR1 MNHEY and CDR2 SVGEGT. The CDR3 is made up of 13 amino acids. Trimming left V 1 base short and J 8 bases short, with 11 bases between. The chain's CDR3 is CASSYWPKTGYTF. CDR3 DNA sequence: TGTGCCAGCAGTTACTGGCCCAAGACGGGCTACACCTTC.

The chain employs TRBV7-2 and TRBJ1-2; D perhaps matches TRBD1 (5 bases). Germline lookup yields CDR1 SGHTA and CDR2 FQGNSA. This CDR3 comprises 17 residues. Trimming left V 5 bases short and J 3 bases short, with 22 bases between. The CDR3 DNA is TGTGCCAGCAGCACGCTAAGGGGTTTCGCGGAGTACTATGGCTACACCTTC. Amino acid sequence: CASSTLRGFAEYYGYTF.

This clonotype was picked up a small number of times. The rearrangement joins TRBV11-2 to TRBJ1-1; TRBD1 matches at 8 bases. V was pared by 3 bases and J by 6 bases, with 9 bases of the junction left unmatched. This CDR3 has 15 residues. Per germline, CDR1 SGHAT and CDR2 FQNNGV. The chain's CDR3 is CASSFHRGKVAEAFF. For the CDR3, the DNA is TGTGCCAGCAGCTTCCACAGGGGGAAGGTCGCTGAAGCTTTCTTT.

This clonotype was seen a handful of times. The V gene is TRBV20-1, the J gene TRBJ1-3; no clear D gene. With 3 bases removed from V and 0 bases from J, the gap between germline ends came to 9 bases. CDR1 and CDR2 (germline): DFQATT, SNEGSKA (reference sequence). The CDR3 is made up of 14 amino acids. CDR3 DNA sequence: TGCAGTGCTAGTTTTGTCAGCTCTGGAAACACCATATATTTT. Protein sequence: CSASFVSSGNTIYF.

This clonotype has at least ten counts. This chain links TRBV5-1 with TRBJ2-7; D possibly corresponds to TRBD1 (6 bases). Trimming took off 5 bases at V and 2 bases at J, with 17 bases between the two ends. The CDR3 spans 15 residues. Looked up from germline, CDR1 is SGHRS and CDR2 is YFSETQ. The DNA of the CDR3 is TGCGCCAGCAGTCGGACAGCACTTCTAACCTACGAGCAGTACTTC. This encodes CASSRTALLTYEQYF.

The chain carries TRBV3-1 and TRBJ2-7; no definite D call. Trimming took off 0 bases at V and 0 bases at J, with 12 bases between the two ends. CDR3 length: 16 residues. Germline-derived CDR1 and CDR2 are LGHDT and YNNKEL (reference sequence). The CDR3 bases are TGTGCCAGCAGCCAAGAGGGCCCCTTCGGCTCCTACGAGCAGTACGTC. Translated: CASSQEGPFGSYEQYV.